This TCR beta chain came from a study of CD8 T cells in Susac syndrome. Deletions cut 4 bases from V and 8 bases from J, with 12 bases between. Germline CDR1 is SQVTM and CDR2 is ANQGSEA. This CDR3 contains 13 residues. Sequencing targeted TCR beta in T cells from blood (CD8+ and CD4+). Multiple sclerosis controls were treatment-naive patients with stable or active relapsing-remitting disease. General study points: It was acknowledged by the study that relatively few individuals were included in its TCR sequencing and HLA analysis.

With regard to this clonotype: Its matching antigen is unknown.

An amount of RNA that ranged from roughly 0.45 to 1 ug was reverse transcribed with random hexamers. The CDR3 of TCR beta was amplified by immunoSEQ multiplex PCR across 54 Vbeta and 13 Jbeta. MiXCR was run by TCRdb on the immunoSEQ multiplex PCR reads, yielding one entry per CDR3 protein. The table lists some 190,000 distinct CDR3 sequences, nearly 97% of them singletons, with 0.093% in the top ten. The sequencing sample was made of CD4+ T cells from PBMCs. This clonotype was sampled from a human donor with multiple sclerosis. V and J are TRBV29-1 and TRBJ1-6; the D is unclear. The CDR3 spells CSVGEGRDSPLHF. The CDR3, as DNA: TGCAGCGTTGGTGAAGGGAGGGATTCACCCCTCCACTTT. The entire variable domain, with the rest obtained from reference TRBV29-1 and TRBJ1-6, is as follows: SAVISQKPSRDICQRGTSLTIQCQVDSQVTMMFWYRQQPGQSLTLIATANQGSEATYESGFVIDKFPISRPNLTFSTLTVSNMSPEDSSIYLCSVGEGRDSPLHFGNGTRLTVT.